Below are 25 T cell receptor beta chains sequenced from a single sample in a study of blood T cell repertoires in COVID-19. Clones were read by immunoSEQ multiplex PCR, and TCRdb kept only the in-frame ones, dropping some. The table has approximately 110,000 clones, under 80% seen once. The sample comprised peripheral blood. The receptors derive from a woman aged 65 to 85 with acute or convalescent COVID-19.

This clone was seen only a few times. The chain uses TRBV13 and TRBJ2-1; D is perhaps TRBD2 (6 bases). CDR1 and CDR2 (germline): PRHDT, FYEKMQ (reference sequence). Trimming shortened V by 3 bases and J by 3 bases, and 12 bases separated the two germline ends. The CDR3 contains 15 residues. CDR3 nucleotide sequence: TGTGCCAGCAGCTTCAGACTAGAATACTACAATGAGCAGTTCTTC. Its protein is CASSFRLEYYNEQFF.

The J gene is TRBJ2-1, the V gene TRBV7-9; TRBD1 matches at 7 bases. The germline CDR1 and CDR2 sequences are SEHNR and FQNEAQ (reference sequence). The CDR3 is made up of 13 amino acids. V shed 2 bases, J shed 6 bases, and the junction held 1 base outside the gene matches. The CDR3 here is CASSLPGGNEQFF. DNA for the CDR3: TGTGCCAGCAGCTTACCAGGGGGCAATGAGCAGTTCTTC.

The rearrangement uses TRBV5-1 and TRBJ2-1; a possible D gene is TRBD1 (5 bases). Germline V lookup: CDR1 SGHRS, CDR2 YFSETQ. Trimming stripped 2 bases from V and 7 bases from J, with 7 bases between. The CDR3 is 12 amino acids. DNA for the CDR3: TGCGCCAGCAGCTTTTCAGGGAATGAGCAGTTCTTC. This codes for CASSFSGNEQFF.

The chain links TRBV10-2 to TRBJ2-2; D gene ambiguous. CDR1 is WSHSY and CDR2 is SAAADI in the germline V gene. The CDR3 is 15 residues long. The V end was cut by 3 bases, the J end by 1 base, with 9 bases between. The CDR3 protein is CASSDRFLNTGELFF. The CDR3 DNA sequence: TGCGCCAGCAGTGACCGGTTCCTGAACACCGGGGAGCTGTTTTTT.

This chain uses TRBV9 with TRBJ1-6; D remains unclear. Trimming stripped 5 bases from V and 6 bases from J, with 6 bases between. The CDR3 length is 12 residues. From germline, CDR1 is SGDLS and CDR2 YYNGEE. Here the CDR3 reads CASRGLNSPLHF. In DNA, the CDR3 is TGTGCCAGCAGGGGCCTTAATTCACCCCTCCACTTT.

The chain uses TRBV5-1 and TRBJ2-7, with 11 bases fitting TRBD2. The CDR3 loop spans 14 amino acids. Germline CDR1 is SGHRS and CDR2 is YFSETQ. The V and J ends lost 6 bases and 3 bases, in that order; junction bases with no gene match: 5. The CDR3 protein is CASTLSGGDYEQYF. The DNA of the CDR3 is TGCGCCAGCACACTTAGCGGGGGGGACTACGAGCAGTACTTC.

CDR3 coding DNA: TGTGCCAGCAGCGTAGTTGCGGGGGGGCCCACCGACGAGCAGTACTTC. This sequence encodes CASSVVAGGPTDEQYF. The rearrangement joins TRBV9 to TRBJ2-7; 9 positions match TRBD2. Germline lookup yields CDR1 SGDLS and CDR2 YYNGEE. With V trimmed by 0 bases and J by 5 bases, 9 bases remained unmatched. This CDR3 region has 16 residues.

The table lists this clone with a count of one. The chain couples TRBV12-3 or TRBV12-4 to TRBJ2-4; weak D call: TRBD2 (5 bases). The CDR3 extends over 12 amino acids. Trimming stripped 4 bases from V and 9 bases from J, with 10 bases between. The CDR3: CASSYIATIQYF. The CDR3 DNA reads TGTGCCAGCAGTTATATAGCGACCATTCAGTACTTC.

The chain recombines TRBV19 with TRBJ1-5; D gene ambiguous. Trimming cost V 6 bases and J 5 bases, with 8 bases left between them. The CDR3 is 12 residues long. Looked up from germline, CDR1 is LNHDA and CDR2 is SQIVND (reference sequence). The CDR3 loop is CASRYGDQPQHF. Here the CDR3 DNA reads TGTGCCAGTAGATACGGGGATCAGCCCCAGCATTTT.

V usage is TRBV9 and J usage is TRBJ1-2; D is unclear. This CDR3 comprises 15 residues. Trimming cost V 4 bases and J 8 bases, with 21 bases left between them. Germline lookup yields CDR1 SGDLS and CDR2 YYNGEE. CDR3: CASSPQLSMYLGYTF. The CDR3 bases are TGTGCCAGCAGCCCCCAACTCTCCATGTATTTAGGCTACACCTTC.

The chain is built from TRBV3-1 (or the pseudogene TRBV3-2) and TRBJ1-6; 10 bases agree with TRBD1. CDR3 length: 15 residues. Germline-derived CDR1 and CDR2 are LGHDT and YNNKEL (reference sequence). V dropped 5 bases and J dropped 4; count of bases not matched to a gene: 2. The CDR3 DNA follows: TGTGCCAGCAGCGGGGGACAGGGGTATAATTCACCCCTCCACTTT. Its translation: CASSGGQGYNSPLHF.

This chain uses TRBV14 with TRBJ2-7; D is ambiguous. Germline CDR1 reads SGHDN; CDR2 reads FVKESK. CDR3 length equals 14 residues. V gave up 2 bases and J gave up 0 bases, with 8 bases separating them. This CDR3 is CASSQSDISYEQYF. CDR3 DNA: TGTGCCAGCAGCCAATCTGACATCTCCTACGAGCAGTACTTC.

This rearrangement joins TRBV19 to TRBJ1-1; D not certain. The CDR3 loop spans 13 amino acids. V lost 10 bases, J lost 3 bases, and 15 bases lay in between. CDR1 is LNHDA, CDR2 SQIVND, per germline (reference sequence). The chain's CDR3 is CATNRGLYTEAFF. The DNA for the CDR3 is TGTGCCACCAACCGGGGATTATACACTGAAGCTTTCTTT.

This clone was seen just once. The V call is TRBV10-3, the J call TRBJ2-2; tentative D call: TRBD2 (6 bases). V gave up 4 bases and J gave up 5 bases, with 11 bases separating them. Germline lookup yields CDR1 ENHRY and CDR2 SYGVKD. The CDR3 consists of 14 residues. The CDR3 is CAISGVGGTGELFF. The DNA for the CDR3 is TGTGCCATCAGTGGGGTGGGAGGTACCGGGGAGCTGTTTTTT.

This chain connects TRBV21-1 to TRBJ2-1; TRBD1, the D gene given by the table, was not confirmed from the DNA. TRBV21-1 is described as a pseudogene. This CDR3 contains 14 residues. This CDR3 reads CASRAGVSANEQFF. Written as DNA, the CDR3 is TGTGCCAGCCGCGCAGGGGTGAGCGCCAATGAGCAGTTCTTC.

This clone turned up a few times. The CDR3 spells CAISDRGGTEAFF. The CDR3, as DNA: TGTGCCATCAGTGATAGAGGGGGCACTGAAGCTTTCTTT. The chain employs TRBV10-3 and TRBJ1-1; a possible D gene is TRBD1 (6 bases). The V and J ends lost 3 bases and 4 bases respectively, with 9 bases between them. This CDR3 comprises 13 residues. The germline gives CDR1 ENHRY, CDR2 SYGVKD.

This chain joins TRBV11-3 and TRBJ2-2; the D gene is possibly TRBD1 (6 bases). V was cut by 3 bases and J by 2 bases, with 10 bases left in between. The germline V gene encodes CDR1 SGHNT and CDR2 YENEEA. The CDR3 is 15 amino acids. The CDR3 loop reads CASSFQGGNTGELFF. CDR3 bases: TGTGCCAGCAGCTTCCAAGGGGGAAACACCGGGGAGCTGTTTTTT.

The chain employs TRBV6-5 and TRBJ2-5; 11 nucleotides align to TRBD1. The V gene's germline CDR1 is MNHEY and CDR2 SVGAGI. The CDR3 extends over 14 amino acids. The J segment lost 7 bases and the V segment lost 5 bases, leaving 6 bases of the junction unmatched. The CDR3: CASSPGQGAGTQYF. The CDR3 nucleotides are TGTGCCAGCAGTCCCGGACAGGGGGCGGGGACCCAGTACTTC.

This chain joins TRBV6-1 and TRBJ1-5; possible D gene TRBD1, 6 bases. The germline gives CDR1 MNHNS, CDR2 SASEGT. There are 17 residues in the CDR3. The V end was cut by 4 bases, the J end by 0 bases, with 16 bases between. The CDR3 sequence: CASSGLTGIYSNQPQHF. The CDR3 DNA reads TGTGCCAGCAGTGGACTAACAGGGATTTATAGCAATCAGCCCCAGCATTTT.

This clone was found a few times. For the CDR3, the DNA is TGTGCCAGCACCCGCCTTAGAGATACGCAGTATTTT. Its translation is CASTRLRDTQYF. The genes are TRBV12-3 or TRBV12-4 and TRBJ2-3; D is unresolved. V lost 7 bases, J lost 5 bases, and 10 bases lay in between. CDR3 length equals 12 residues.

V is TRBV29-1 and J is TRBJ2-3; 11 positions agree with TRBD1. CDR3 length: 13 amino acids. Per germline, CDR1 SQVTM and CDR2 ANQGSEA. Losses at the gene ends were 6 bases for V and 4 bases for J; bases not matched to a gene: 3. The CDR3 loop is CSVGTGGADTQYF. CDR3 DNA: TGCAGCGTCGGGACAGGGGGAGCAGATACGCAGTATTTT.

This clone came up a few times. The chain couples TRBV20-1 to TRBJ1-5, with D perhaps matching TRBD1 (5 bases). The CDR3 runs to 13 residues. From germline, CDR1 is DFQATT and CDR2 SNEGSKA (reference sequence). Trimming stripped 3 bases from V and 4 bases from J, with 10 bases between. CDR3 region: CSASPGANQPQHF. The CDR3 DNA reads as TGCAGTGCTAGTCCTGGGGCGAATCAGCCCCAGCATTTT.

The chain couples TRBV4-2 to TRBJ2-3; 8 positions agree with TRBD2. V was pared by 1 base and J by 2 bases, with 2 bases of the junction left unmatched. The germline V gene encodes CDR1 LGHNA and CDR2 YNFKEQ. The CDR3 consists of 15 residues. The CDR3 DNA reads TGTGCCAGCAGCCAAGGACTAGCGCCCACAGATACGCAGTATTTT. Its protein product is CASSQGLAPTDTQYF.

The chain combines TRBV29-1 with TRBJ2-5, with TRBD2 matching over 8 bases. Germline CDR1 reads SQVTM; CDR2 reads ANQGSEA. This CDR3 has 14 residues. Unmatched junction bases numbered 8, after V lost 4 bases and J lost 4 bases. CDR3 region: CSVVSGLARETQYF. DNA for the CDR3: TGCAGCGTTGTTTCCGGACTAGCTCGAGAGACCCAGTACTTC.

J is TRBJ1-5 and V is TRBV5-8, with D unclear. V lost 4 bases, J lost 2 bases, and 7 bases lay in between. The germline CDR1 and CDR2 sequences are SGHTS and YDEGEE. This CDR3 spans 13 amino acids. The CDR3 spells CASSPRRNQPQHF. DNA of the CDR3: TGTGCCAGCAGCCCGAGGCGCAATCAGCCCCAGCATTTT.